This TCR beta chain was documented in a study of regulatory dendritic cells for organ transplantation. Only in-frame clones appear in the TCRdb table, and some are missing; sequencing was by immunoSEQ multiplex PCR. The profile shows over 9,000 clones, roughly 70% of them singletons. The germline V gene encodes CDR1 PRHDT and CDR2 FYEKMQ (reference sequence). The CDR3 contains 17 residues. V was clipped by 4 bases and J by 5 bases; unmatched bases: 11. About this clone: Its antigen is undetermined.

CD4+ or CD8+ T cells were sorted as naive CD45RA+ or memory CD45RO+. Study outcomes and limitations: Regulatory dendritic cells appeared to expand memory CD8+ clones less than mature ones. Considerable individual heterogeneity was seen in alloreactive memory CD8+ T cells.

The receptor comes from a human donor in good health. This chain connects TRBV13 to TRBJ2-7; 13 nucleotides line up with TRBD2. Specimen: memory CD8+ T cells from blood. The sample's subset: CD45RO+ memory T cells. CDR3 DNA: TGTGCCAGCAGCTCGGGACTAGCGGGAACTGTATCGAACGAGCAGTACTTC. Encoded protein: CASSSGLAGTVSNEQYF.